Each of the 30 T cell receptor beta chains below was sequenced from the same sample in a study of radiotherapy plus CTLA-4 blockade in lung cancer (dated by TCRdb to the late 2010s). The protocol used for the library was the immunoSEQ multiplex PCR assay. TCRdb limited this immuneACCESS table to in-frame rearrangements with V and J called. A share of clones is missing; checked studies link under half to unresolved V genes, and the rest is unexplained. Here the sample has about 49,000 clones; approximately 84% occur a single time. The ten largest clones represent roughly 26% of the sample. The sequencing used peripheral blood, collected from a patient treated with radiotherapy plus ipilimumab. The receptors here all came from a human donor with non-small cell lung cancer whose response to radiotherapy plus ipilimumab could not be evaluated.

The CDR3 DNA reads TGTGCCAGCAGTTTCAACCACAGGGTGTTCGACACTGAAGCTTTCTTT. It specifies CASSFNHRVFDTEAFF. The genes are TRBV27 and TRBJ1-1; a weak D match, TRBD1 (6 bases). V was pared by 3 bases and J by 3 bases, with 17 bases between. The CDR3 totals 16 residues. Germline CDR1 MNHEY, CDR2 SMNVEV (reference sequence).

The chain combines TRBV6-1 with TRBJ2-1; no clear D. Germline lookup yields CDR1 MNHNS and CDR2 SASEGT. CDR3 length equals 14 residues. Trimming took off 2 bases at V and 4 bases at J, with 9 bases between the two ends. The CDR3: CASSEIPGYNEQFF. The CDR3 coding sequence is TGTGCCAGCAGTGAAATCCCGGGTTACAATGAGCAGTTCTTC.

The CDR3 DNA reads as TGTGCCAGCAGCCCTGGAGGTGGGGCCAACGTCCTGACTTTC. Protein sequence: CASSPGGGANVLTF. The chain joins TRBV7-3 to TRBJ2-6, with D possibly matching TRBD2 (5 bases). Germline assignment: CDR1 SGHTA and CDR2 FQGTGA. Trimming shortened V by 5 bases and J by 3 bases, and 8 bases separated the two germline ends. The CDR3 sequence is 14 residues long.

V and J are TRBV30 and TRBJ1-5; D gene unclear. The CDR3 runs 14 residues. Deletions cut 4 bases from V and 0 bases from J, with 10 bases between. Germline V lookup: CDR1 GTSNPN, CDR2 SVGIG (reference sequence). CDR3 sequence reads: CAWTQVDSNQPQHF. For the CDR3, the DNA is TGTGCCTGGACCCAAGTAGATAGCAATCAGCCCCAGCATTTT.

The V call is TRBV6-5, the J call TRBJ1-5, with TRBD1 matching 7 bases. The CDR3 sequence is 14 residues long. The junction had 4 bases not matched to a gene; V was cut back by 6 bases and J by 2 bases. Germline V gene sequence: CDR1 MNHEY, CDR2 SVGAGI. The CDR3 DNA sequence: TGTGCCAGCAGAACCGGACAGGGCAATCAGCCCCAGCATTTT. The encoded protein is CASRTGQGNQPQHF.

The chain is built from TRBV4-3 and TRBJ2-1, with D possibly being TRBD2 (6 bases). CDR1 is LGHNA and CDR2 is YSLEER in the germline V gene. This CDR3 spans 14 amino acids. With 1 base removed from V and 10 bases from J, the gap between germline ends came to 14 bases. The DNA for the CDR3 is TGCGCCAGCAGCCAAGGGCCTAGCGTTTACGAGCAGTTCTTC. Translating gives CASSQGPSVYEQFF.

The chain has TRBV7-2 and TRBJ2-7; TRBD2 agrees at 11 bases. The V segment lost 6 bases and the J segment 6 bases; nucleotides outside the gene matches: 10. CDR1 SGHTA and CDR2 FQGNSA come from the germline V gene. This CDR3 is 15 amino acids long. The CDR3 loop reads CASRPSGTSGSEQYF. In nucleotides, the CDR3 is TGTGCCAGCAGACCCTCCGGGACTAGCGGCAGCGAGCAGTACTTC.

V is TRBV6-4 and J is TRBJ2-7; D is perhaps TRBD1 (5 bases). The V gene lost 1 base and the J gene lost 5 bases, with 18 bases spanning the gap. The germline V gene has CDR1 MRHNA and CDR2 SNTAGT. CDR3 size: 16 residues. The CDR3, as DNA: TGTGCCAGCAGTGACTGGAGAGTAGGGGTTGGCGACGAGCAGTACTTC. Amino acids: CASSDWRVGVGDEQYF.

The chain is built from TRBV21-1 and TRBJ2-7; TRBD1, the table's D call, lacks a check against the DNA. TRBV21-1 is a recognized pseudogene. The CDR3 is 14 residues long. Here the CDR3 DNA reads TGTGCCAGCAGTGGGACAGGAGACTCCTACGAGCAGTACTTC. Translating gives CASSGTGDSYEQYF.

J is TRBJ2-1 and V is TRBV29-1; possible D gene TRBD2, 6 bases. Trimming cost V 6 bases and J 2 bases, with 17 bases left between them. This CDR3 has 15 amino acids. The germline V gene has CDR1 SQVTM and CDR2 ANQGSEA. The CDR3 spells CSVPGVLATYNEQFF. Written as DNA, the CDR3 is TGCAGCGTCCCAGGAGTTCTAGCGACCTACAATGAGCAGTTCTTC.

V and J are TRBV7-9 and TRBJ2-3, with 9 nucleotides matching TRBD2. The junction had 2 bases not matched to a gene; V was cut back by 1 base and J by 3 bases. This CDR3 spans 15 amino acids. Germline values: CDR1 SEHNR, CDR2 FQNEAQ (reference sequence). The CDR3 bases are TGTGCCAGCAGCTTAGGCCTAGCGGGGACAGATACGCAGTATTTT. Protein: CASSLGLAGTDTQYF.

The chain is built from TRBV7-9 and TRBJ2-3; 7 bases map to TRBD1. CDR1 and CDR2 (germline): SEHNR, FQNEAQ (reference sequence). The CDR3 has 14 residues. The trim removed 0 bases at V and 3 bases at J, leaving 0 bases unmatched. The CDR3 here is CASSLAQGTDTQYF. The CDR3, as DNA: TGTGCCAGCAGCTTAGCACAGGGGACAGATACGCAGTATTTT.

V usage is TRBV4-2 and J usage is TRBJ2-2; 9 bases fit TRBD2. The germline V gene has CDR1 LGHNA and CDR2 YNFKEQ. The CDR3 length is 17 residues. Unmatched junction bases numbered 6, after V lost 0 bases and J lost 4 bases. CDR3 bases: TGTGCCAGCAGCCAAGAGTTCCTAGCGGGACGCACCGGGGAGCTGTTTTTT. It translates to CASSQEFLAGRTGELFF.

The gene calls are TRBV6-1 and TRBJ2-5; D is perhaps TRBD2 (5 bases). The J call may be incorrect, as the DNA end agrees better with TRBJ2-7. The CDR3 spans 14 residues. Germline-derived CDR1 and CDR2 are MNHNS and SASEGT. Written as DNA, the CDR3 is TGTGCCAGCAGTGAAAGAGGGCATAACTACGAGCAGTACTTC. It translates to CASSERGHNYEQYF.

The chain recombines TRBV27 with TRBJ1-5, with D unclear. The CDR3 has 14 amino acids. From germline, CDR1 is MNHEY and CDR2 SMNVEV (reference sequence). Between the trimmed V and J ends, which lost 8 bases and 1 base, there was a span of 12 bases. The CDR3 protein is CASGGTRSNQPQHF. CDR3 nucleotides: TGTGCCAGCGGCGGTACCAGAAGCAATCAGCCCCAGCATTTT.

The J gene is TRBJ2-5, the V gene TRBV9; 10 bases match TRBD1. CDR3 length: 17 amino acids. The germline CDR1 and CDR2 sequences are SGDLS and YYNGEE. V shed 2 bases, J shed 5 bases, and the junction held 12 bases outside the gene matches. This CDR3 reads CASSVSSTGGRGETQYF. In DNA form, the CDR3 reads TGTGCCAGCAGCGTTAGCTCGACAGGGGGCCGGGGGGAGACCCAGTACTTC.

V gene TRBV5-1 combines with J gene TRBJ1-1; TRBD1 agrees at 9 bases. Per germline, CDR1 SGHRS and CDR2 YFSETQ. This CDR3 has 16 amino acids. V lost 0 bases to trimming and J lost 1 base; unmatched junction nucleotides: 4. The CDR3 region is CASSLGGQGKNTEAFF. Written as DNA, the CDR3 is TGCGCCAGCAGCTTGGGGGGACAGGGCAAGAACACTGAAGCTTTCTTT.

The gene calls are TRBV7-6 and TRBJ1-5; a possible D gene is TRBD1 (6 bases). Between the trimmed V and J ends, which lost 2 bases and 7 bases, there was a span of 15 bases. This CDR3 is 15 amino acids long. Germline lookup yields CDR1 SGHVS and CDR2 FNYEAQ. In nucleotides, the CDR3 is TGTGCCAGCAGCTTACAGACAGGCGCCGACCAGCCCCAGCATTTT. It yields the protein CASSLQTGADQPQHF.

V and J are TRBV7-2 and TRBJ1-3; TRBD1 agrees at 11 bases. The germline V gene has CDR1 SGHTA and CDR2 FQGNSA. V gave up 6 bases and J gave up 3 bases; unmatched junction bases: 13. The CDR3 consists of 18 residues. CDR3 region: CASRPQLRTGGFGNTIYF. CDR3 nucleotide sequence: TGTGCCAGCAGACCGCAATTAAGGACAGGGGGCTTTGGAAACACCATATATTTT.

V usage is TRBV5-6 and J usage is TRBJ1-5; possibly TRBD1 for D (6 bases). The CDR3 extends over 14 amino acids. The germline gives CDR1 SGHDT, CDR2 YYEEEE. V lost 1 base and J lost 7, with 12 bases in between. As DNA, the CDR3 is TGTGCCAGCAGCTTGTGGGGGAGGGGGCAGCCCCAGCATTTT. This codes for CASSLWGRGQPQHF.

The J gene is TRBJ2-1, the V gene TRBV7-3, with 9 bases aligning to TRBD2. The length of the CDR3 is 16 residues. Unmatched junction bases numbered 6, after V lost 0 bases and J lost 6 bases. Germline V lookup: CDR1 SGHTA, CDR2 FQGTGA. The CDR3 loop is CASSLTSGSTGNEQFF. CDR3 in DNA: TGTGCCAGCAGCTTAACTAGCGGGAGTACAGGCAATGAGCAGTTCTTC.

The chain joins TRBV7-9 to TRBJ1-1; 8 bases match TRBD1. The V and J ends lost 4 bases and 7 bases, in that order; junction bases with no gene match: 2. Germline assignment: CDR1 SEHNR and CDR2 FQNEAQ (reference sequence). The length of the CDR3 is 12 residues. The CDR3 DNA reads TGTGCCAGCAGCTCCGGACAGGGTGAAGCTTTCTTT. Amino acids: CASSSGQGEAFF.

The chain carries TRBV5-6 and TRBJ2-7; D remains ambiguous. The germline V gene encodes CDR1 SGHDT and CDR2 YYEEEE. The length of the CDR3 is 13 residues. Deletions cut 4 bases from V and 4 bases from J, with 12 bases between. The CDR3 is CASSLPGLYEQYF. DNA of the CDR3: TGTGCCAGCAGCCTCCCGGGTTTGTACGAGCAGTACTTC.

The rearrangement joins TRBV7-2 to TRBJ1-2; TRBD1 matches 7 bases. CDR1 and CDR2 from the germline V gene are SGHTA and FQGNSA. V trimming: 5 bases; J trimming: 8 bases; junction bases outside the gene matches: 8. CDR3 length: 13 residues. CDR3 residues: CASSPDRVSGYTF. The CDR3 region has the DNA TGTGCCAGCAGCCCCGACAGGGTCTCCGGCTACACCTTC.

This clone appeared once. This rearrangement joins TRBV25-1 to TRBJ1-5; 7 bases fit TRBD1. V was pared by 8 bases and J by 0 bases, with 4 bases of the junction left unmatched. The germline V gene encodes CDR1 MGHDK and CDR2 SYGVNS. The CDR3 consists of 14 residues. The CDR3 sequence: CASGTEYSNQPQHF. CDR3 nucleotide sequence: TGTGCCAGCGGGACAGAGTATAGCAATCAGCCCCAGCATTTT.

The chain uses TRBV27 and TRBJ1-4, with 10 positions matching TRBD1. The CDR3 totals 15 residues. Germline CDR1 is MNHEY and CDR2 is SMNVEV (reference sequence). The J segment lost 8 bases and the V segment lost 4 bases, leaving 7 bases of the junction unmatched. The CDR3, as DNA: TGTGCCAGCAGTTCCCTGACAGGGGGCCGGGAAAAACTGTTTTTT. This codes for CASSSLTGGREKLFF.

The rearrangement uses TRBV6-6 and TRBJ2-7; D gene uncertain. CDR3 length equals 11 residues. Germline V lookup: CDR1 MNHNY, CDR2 SVGAGI (reference sequence). Trimming pared 3 bases from V and 5 bases from J, leaving 5 bases between. The chain's CDR3 is CASSYLNEQYF. The DNA of the CDR3 is TGTGCCAGCAGTTATTTAAACGAGCAGTACTTC.

The gene calls are TRBV28 and TRBJ2-1, with no clear D. Trimming shortened V by 5 bases and J by 0 bases, and 17 bases separated the two germline ends. This CDR3 spans 17 amino acids. Germline CDR1 is MDHEN and CDR2 is SYDVKM. CDR3 protein: CASSPLSFPSSYNEQFF. The CDR3, as DNA: TGTGCCAGCAGTCCTCTCTCCTTCCCGAGCTCCTACAATGAGCAGTTCTTC. The complete variable domain, with remaining parts taken from reference TRBV28 and TRBJ2-1, reads DVKVTQSSRYLVKRTGEKVFLECVQDMDHENMFWYRQDPGLGLRLIYFSYDVKMKEKGDIPEGYSVSREKKERFSLILESASTNQTSMYLCASSPLSFPSSYNEQFFGPGTRLTVL.

The rearrangement uses TRBV18 and TRBJ1-5; D possibly corresponds to TRBD1 (5 bases). The V and J ends lost 2 bases and 9 bases respectively, with 17 bases between them. The CDR3 covers 15 residues. The germline gives CDR1 KGHSH, CDR2 LQKENI. CDR3 DNA: TGTGCCAGCTCACCAAGCGCGGGGGTCCAAGGGCCCCAGCATTTT. It yields the protein CASSPSAGVQGPQHF. The variable domain in full, completed from reference TRBV18 and TRBJ1-5, reads NAGVMQNPRHLVRRRGQEARLRCSPMKGHSHVYWYRQLPEEGLKFMVYLQKENIIDESGMPKERFSAEFPKEGPSILRIQQVVRGDSAAYFCASSPSAGVQGPQHFGDGTRLSIL.

The sample holds one count of this clone. The CDR3 loop reads CASSPRDQPQHF. DNA of the CDR3: TGTGCCAGCAGTCCGCGGGATCAGCCCCAGCATTTT. The chain has TRBV28 and TRBJ1-5, with D uncertain. V was pared by 5 bases and J by 5 bases, with 7 bases between. CDR1 is MDHEN and CDR2 is SYDVKM in the germline V gene. This CDR3 contains 12 residues.